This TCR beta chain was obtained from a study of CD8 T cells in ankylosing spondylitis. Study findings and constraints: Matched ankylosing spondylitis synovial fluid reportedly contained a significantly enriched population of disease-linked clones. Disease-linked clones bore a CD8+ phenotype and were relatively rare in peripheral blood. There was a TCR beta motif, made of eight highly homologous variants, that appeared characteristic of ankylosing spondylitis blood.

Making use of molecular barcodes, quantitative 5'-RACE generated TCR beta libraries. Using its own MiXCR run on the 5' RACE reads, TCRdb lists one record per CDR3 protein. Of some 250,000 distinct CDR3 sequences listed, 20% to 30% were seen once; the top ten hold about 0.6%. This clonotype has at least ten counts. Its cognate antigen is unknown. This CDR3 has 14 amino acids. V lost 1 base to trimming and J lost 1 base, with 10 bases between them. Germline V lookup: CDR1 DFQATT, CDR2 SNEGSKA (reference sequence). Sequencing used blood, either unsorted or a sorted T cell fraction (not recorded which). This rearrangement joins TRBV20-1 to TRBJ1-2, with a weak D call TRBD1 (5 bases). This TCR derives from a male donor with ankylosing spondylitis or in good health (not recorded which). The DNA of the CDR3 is TGCAGTGCTAGAGGAGGGGCGGATAACTATGGCTACACCTTC. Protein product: CSARGGADNYGYTF.